This record covers a single TCR beta chain. A second PCR, run for about 6 to 12 cycles, used a sample-barcoded 5' primer plus a J-beta primer mix. Tagging of each cDNA molecule was performed by a template-switch adaptor with 12 random nucleotides. TCRdb processed the 5' RACE reads anew with MiXCR; each CDR3 protein has one entry. The repertoire holds 1,500,000 or so distinct CDR3 sequences, with roughly 64% as singletons. This specimen belongs to a study of blood T cells in healthy people across ages. The CDR3 length is 13 residues. V lost 6 bases and J lost 8, with 16 bases in between. Germline assignment: CDR1 MNHEY and CDR2 SVGEGT.

This sequence originates from a young man in good health. Sequenced material: blood. The J gene is TRBJ1-2, the V gene TRBV6-2 or TRBV6-3; D is uncertain. The CDR3 sequence: CASSGPSVWGYTF. The CDR3 DNA is TGTGCCAGCAGCGGCCCTTCGGTATGGGGCTACACCTTC.